This TCR beta chain was recovered during a study of identifying expanded T cells in peripheral blood. The table came from immunoSEQ multiplex PCR; TCRdb's copy has only in-frame clones and leaves some out. The table lists about 100,000 clones, approximately 88% of them singletons. Whole-study findings and limits: Variance in clone template counts between approximately two-week samples significantly increased with total template count across all healthy donors.

Only a few counts were recorded for this clone. Antigen specificity is unknown. The ends were cut back, 3 bases at V and 5 bases at J, with 4 bases in the middle. The CDR3 has 10 residues. The germline CDR1 and CDR2 sequences are SQVTM and ANQGSEA. The genes are TRBV29-1 and TRBJ1-2; D is unclear. This clonotype was obtained from a person between 18 and 75 years old in good health. The sample comprised blood. DNA for the CDR3: TGCAGCGTTGACCTTTATGGCTACACCTTC. Amino acids: CSVDLYGYTF.